The next 26 T cell receptor beta chains were all read from a single sample in a study of PD-1 blockade in classical Hodgkin lymphoma. The protocol was immunoSEQ multiplex PCR, while the TCRdb copy is restricted to in-frame clones and leaves out a portion. The sample includes some 84,000 clones, 75% to 90% of them seen just once. No patient escaped relapse after autologous stem cell transplantation, and brentuximab vedotin exposure varied. Sequencing was performed on peripheral blood mononuclear cells (PBMCs), taken at baseline. The receptor source for this set is a human donor with classical Hodgkin lymphoma.

The V call is TRBV6-1, the J call TRBJ1-1, with 10 bases fitting TRBD1. V shed 1 base and J 4 bases; nucleotides not matched to a gene: 6. CDR1 is MNHNS, CDR2 SASEGT, per germline. This CDR3 is 16 amino acids long. The CDR3 nucleotides read TGTGCCAGCAGTGAAGGGACAGGGGGGTTTAGCACTGAAGCTTTCTTT. Translating gives CASSEGTGGFSTEAFF.

The V and J genes are TRBV10-2 and TRBJ2-1; tentative D call: TRBD1 (6 bases). Germline CDR1 is WSHSY and CDR2 is SAAADI. Between the trimmed V and J ends, which lost 6 bases and 4 bases, there was a span of 16 bases. The CDR3 consists of 15 residues. CDR3 in DNA: TGCGCCAGCAGGTCCCCGGACAGACCGTACAATGAGCAGTTCTTC. It yields the protein CASRSPDRPYNEQFF.

V and J are TRBV30 and TRBJ2-5, with 7 bases aligning to TRBD1. Trimming cost V 5 bases and J 4 bases; bases outside gene matches: 7. The length of the CDR3 is 13 residues. CDR1 is GTSNPN, CDR2 SVGIG, per germline (reference sequence). CDR3 in amino acids: CAWSRQGRETQYF. CDR3 DNA: TGTGCCTGGTCCCGACAGGGCCGAGAGACCCAGTACTTC.

The chain carries TRBV7-2 and TRBJ2-6; a possible D gene is TRBD2 (6 bases). Germline CDR1 SGHTA, CDR2 FQGNSA. The V end lost 7 bases, the J end lost 4 bases, and 17 bases lay between the germline ends. The CDR3 has 16 amino acids. CDR3 sequence (DNA): TGTGCCAGCACCGCTTATGGGGGGTCCGGGGCCAACGTCCTGACTTTC. It encodes CASTAYGGSGANVLTF.

The rearrangement joins TRBV9 to TRBJ1-2, with D uncertain. Germline-derived CDR1 and CDR2 are SGDLS and YYNGEE. The ends were cut back, 2 bases at V and 4 bases at J, with 9 bases in the middle. CDR3 length: 13 residues. This CDR3 reads CASSVLGIYGYTF. As DNA, the CDR3 is TGTGCCAGCAGCGTGCTAGGTATCTATGGCTACACCTTC.

V gene TRBV19 combines with J gene TRBJ2-3; the D is unclear. Per the germline V gene, CDR1 is LNHDA and CDR2 is SQIVND (reference sequence). V dropped 7 bases and J dropped 5 bases, with 19 bases sitting between them. This CDR3 spans 15 amino acids. The CDR3 is CASKAEKSLGDTQYF. The CDR3 nucleotides read TGTGCCAGTAAGGCGGAAAAAAGTTTAGGAGATACGCAGTATTTT. Full variable domain (missing parts from reference TRBV19 and TRBJ2-3): DGGITQSPKYLFRKEGQNVTLSCEQNLNHDAMYWYRQDPGQGLRLIYYSQIVNDFQKGDIAEGYSVSREKKESFPLTVTSAQKNPTAFYLCASKAEKSLGDTQYFGPGTRLTVL.

The V and J genes are TRBV5-1 and TRBJ2-3; TRBD1 is a possible D gene (6 bases). Germline CDR1 SGHRS, CDR2 YFSETQ. The V end was cut by 2 bases, the J end by 3 bases, with 7 bases between. The CDR3 is made up of 13 amino acids. The DNA of the CDR3 is TGCGCCAGCAGCTTAGGGGGAACAGATACGCAGTATTTT. Its translation is CASSLGGTDTQYF.

The V call is TRBV6-5, the J call TRBJ2-7, with 7 bases identical to TRBD2. V lost 2 bases and J lost 2; bases outside the gene matches: 9. The CDR3 length is 16 residues. Per the germline V gene, CDR1 is MNHEY and CDR2 is SVGAGI. In nucleotides, the CDR3 is TGTGCCAGCAGTTACCCCGTAGGACTAGGCGCCTACGAGCAGTACTTC. This translates into CASSYPVGLGAYEQYF.

This clone has only a few counts. The chain joins TRBV7-9 to TRBJ2-7, with 7 bases fitting TRBD1. This CDR3 is 15 amino acids long. CDR1 and CDR2 from the germline V gene are SEHNR and FQNEAQ (reference sequence). V dropped 6 bases and J dropped 11; count of bases not matched to a gene: 19. The CDR3: CASSPTGFSATTKYF. The CDR3 bases are TGTGCCAGCAGTCCGACAGGGTTCTCTGCCACAACGAAGTACTTC.

The chain carries TRBV25-1 and TRBJ2-7, with D possibly called TRBD1 or TRBD2 (5 bases each). This CDR3 region has 16 residues. From germline, CDR1 is MGHDK and CDR2 SYGVNS. V shed 3 bases and J shed 3 bases, with 18 bases lying between them. The CDR3 region has the DNA TGTGCCAGCAGTGACCACGGGCCGGGACCGTACTACGAGCAGTACTTC. This encodes CASSDHGPGPYYEQYF.

The chain combines TRBV7-9 with TRBJ1-4; the D is unclear. The CDR3 has 12 residues. Per the germline V gene, CDR1 is SEHNR and CDR2 is FQNEAQ (reference sequence). The V gene lost 5 bases and the J gene lost 12 bases, with 13 bases spanning the gap. The CDR3 is CASSDGPGELFF. The CDR3 DNA reads as TGTGCCAGCAGCGACGGGCCCGGGGAACTGTTTTTT. Variable domain in full (rest from reference TRBV7-9 and TRBJ1-4): DTGVSQNPRHKITKRGQNVTFRCDPISEHNRLYWYRQTLGQGPEFLTYFQNEAQLEKSRLLSDRFSAERPKGSFSTLEIQRTEQGDSAMYLCASSDGPGELFFGSGTQLSVL.

The chain has TRBV9 and TRBJ2-3; 10 bases are a match to TRBD2. This CDR3 comprises 16 residues. The V gene's germline CDR1 is SGDLS and CDR2 YYNGEE. The V segment lost 7 bases and the J segment 5 bases; nucleotides outside the gene matches: 13. The CDR3 coding sequence is TGTGCCAGCGGATCCCAGGCAGCGGGAGGGTTAGATACGCAGTATTTT. Translating it yields CASGSQAAGGLDTQYF.

The chain links TRBV9 to TRBJ1-2; TRBD1 is a possible D gene (5 bases). This CDR3 comprises 15 residues. Germline CDR1 and CDR2: SGDLS and YYNGEE. Trimming pared 4 bases from V and 4 bases from J, leaving 17 bases between. The CDR3 reads CASSLGAGSFYGYTF. The CDR3 region has the DNA TGTGCCAGCAGCTTAGGTGCAGGGTCGTTCTATGGCTACACCTTC.

The rearrangement joins TRBV4-1 to TRBJ2-1; D unclear. Germline V CDR1 and CDR2: MGHRA, YSYEKL. V gave up 4 bases and J gave up 5 bases, with 12 bases separating them. The CDR3 runs 14 residues. This chain's CDR3 is CASSPSPLHNEQFF. The CDR3 DNA reads TGCGCCAGCAGCCCATCCCCCCTGCACAATGAGCAGTTCTTC.

This chain connects TRBV19 to TRBJ2-5, with D maybe TRBD1 (6 bases). Per germline, CDR1 LNHDA and CDR2 SQIVND (reference sequence). V lost 4 bases to trimming and J lost 1 base, with 10 bases between them. The CDR3 spans 14 residues. The CDR3 region is CASSTLDSQETQYF. CDR3 sequence (DNA): TGTGCCAGTAGTACTTTGGACAGCCAAGAGACCCAGTACTTC.

This clone has only one observation. V and J are TRBV19 and TRBJ1-2; D is possibly TRBD1 (6 bases). Germline CDR1 LNHDA, CDR2 SQIVND (reference sequence). Between the trimmed V and J ends, which lost 5 bases and 0 bases, there was a span of 13 bases. The CDR3 loop spans 15 amino acids. The CDR3 is CASSRAGQANYGYTF. DNA of the CDR3: TGTGCCAGTAGTCGGGCGGGACAAGCTAACTATGGCTACACCTTC. The complete variable domain, with remaining parts taken from reference TRBV19 and TRBJ1-2, reads DGGITQSPKYLFRKEGQNVTLSCEQNLNHDAMYWYRQDPGQGLRLIYYSQIVNDFQKGDIAEGYSVSREKKESFPLTVTSAQKNPTAFYLCASSRAGQANYGYTFGSGTRLTVV.

V usage is TRBV27 and J usage is TRBJ2-7; 9 positions agree with TRBD1. The CDR3 consists of 15 residues. Germline V gene data show CDR1 as MNHEY and CDR2 as SMNVEV (reference sequence). The V and J ends lost 0 bases and 4 bases, in that order; junction bases with no gene match: 4. The CDR3 region has the DNA TGTGCCAGCAGTTTATCAGGGACAGGGCATTACGAGCAGTACTTC. This translates into CASSLSGTGHYEQYF.

The chain has TRBV30 and TRBJ2-7; D unresolved. The CDR3 spans 14 residues. The germline CDR1 and CDR2 sequences are GTSNPN and SVGIG (reference sequence). V gave up 3 bases and J gave up 0 bases, with 12 bases separating them. CDR3 amino acids: CAWSLDGPSYEQYF. As DNA, the CDR3 is TGTGCCTGGAGCCTGGACGGACCCTCCTACGAGCAGTACTTC.

The chain couples TRBV7-9 to TRBJ1-3, with 9 bases aligning to TRBD1. V lost 7 bases to trimming and J lost 5 bases; unmatched junction nucleotides: 15. The CDR3 sequence is 17 residues long. CDR1 is SEHNR, CDR2 FQNEAQ, per germline (reference sequence). The CDR3 sequence is CASTHNSRTGERNTIYF. The CDR3 DNA reads TGTGCCAGCACCCATAACTCCCGGACAGGGGAAAGAAACACCATATATTTT.

The chain recombines TRBV5-1 with TRBJ1-1, with unresolved D. Deletions cut 2 bases from V and 6 bases from J, with 14 bases between. Germline V gives CDR1 SGHRS, CDR2 YFSETQ. CDR3 length: 14 amino acids. The CDR3 sequence: CASSFRLGSAEAFF. The CDR3 DNA reads TGCGCCAGCAGCTTCAGACTGGGATCGGCTGAAGCTTTCTTT.

In nucleotides, the CDR3 is TGTGCCAGCAGTATGTGGGGGGATGAAAAACTGTTTTTT. Amino acids: CASSMWGDEKLFF. V gene TRBV25-1 combines with J gene TRBJ1-4; maybe TRBD1 (5 bases). From germline, CDR1 is MGHDK and CDR2 SYGVNS. Trimming shortened V by 5 bases and J by 6 bases, and 10 bases separated the two germline ends. The CDR3 sequence is 13 residues long.

The J gene is TRBJ2-7, the V gene TRBV29-1; weak D call: TRBD1 (5 bases). V was shortened by 4 bases and J by 5 bases, with 15 bases between the two germline ends. There are 13 residues in the CDR3. The V gene's germline CDR1 is SQVTM and CDR2 ANQGSEA. The CDR3 bases are TGCAGCGTTGGGACAAGGTCCACCAACGAGCAGTACTTC. Its translation: CSVGTRSTNEQYF.

This chain uses TRBV7-7 with TRBJ2-1; the match to TRBD1 covers 7 bases. With 5 bases clipped from V and 4 bases from J, the junction kept 8 bases outside the gene matches. Germline CDR1 SSHAT, CDR2 FNYEAQ (reference sequence). CDR3 size: 15 residues. The CDR3 is CASSPGTASYNEQFF. CDR3 nucleotide sequence: TGTGCCAGCAGCCCCGGGACAGCAAGTTACAATGAGCAGTTCTTC.

The CDR3 DNA follows: TGTGCCAGCAGCGTAGTAGATACGCAGTATTTT. It translates to CASSVVDTQYF. The gene calls are TRBV9 and TRBJ2-3; no definite D call. The CDR3 covers 11 residues. The V gene lost 0 bases and the J gene lost 5 bases, with 1 base spanning the gap. Germline V gives CDR1 SGDLS, CDR2 YYNGEE.

V is TRBV7-8 and J is TRBJ2-5, with a possible D match to TRBD2 (7 bases). Per germline, CDR1 SGHVS and CDR2 FQNEAQ. CDR3 length: 15 amino acids. With 6 bases removed from V and 5 bases from J, the gap between germline ends came to 19 bases. The CDR3 DNA is TGTGCCAGCAGATCCAATCGGGGGGCTACGGAGACCCAGTACTTC. This encodes CASRSNRGATETQYF.

This rearrangement joins TRBV7-9 to TRBJ2-7; 7 bases agree with TRBD1. Germline V gives CDR1 SEHNR, CDR2 FQNEAQ (reference sequence). The CDR3 totals 13 residues. V gave up 4 bases and J gave up 6 bases; unmatched junction bases: 6. This CDR3 is CASSYRQGSEQYF. The CDR3 nucleotides read TGTGCCAGCAGCTATCGACAGGGAAGCGAGCAGTACTTC.